A single sample is the source of the 27 T cell receptor beta chains below, sequenced in a study of shared clonotypes between healthy human individuals. Produced via immunoSEQ multiplex PCR; TCRdb's table is partial and in-frame only. The sample includes hundreds of thousands of clones, roughly 96% of them seen just once. CD45RO-negative CD8 cells positively selected for CCR7 made up the naive population, which excluded terminally differentiated effector memory CD45RA+ cells. Sequencing was carried out using naive CD8+ T cells sorted from blood. These receptors came from a woman between 25 and 40 years old in good health.

As for this clone: Other DNA sequences from this sample encode an identical CDR3 as well. J is TRBJ2-1 and V is TRBV6-5, with a tentative D call TRBD1 (6 bases). Germline CDR1 is MNHEY and CDR2 is SVGAGI. CDR3 length: 11 residues. V was trimmed by 6 bases and J by 6 bases, leaving 6 bases between them. This CDR3 reads CASSRGNEQFF. The CDR3 bases are TGTGCCAGCAGCAGGGGCAATGAGCAGTTCTTC.

This rearrangement joins TRBV2 to TRBJ2-7; D is unclear. Germline CDR1 reads SNHLY; CDR2 reads FYNNEI. This CDR3 is 12 amino acids long. V lost 7 bases, J lost 3 bases, and 10 bases lay in between. CDR3 residues: CASITLLYEQYF. The CDR3 DNA sequence: TGTGCCAGCATAACTTTGCTCTACGAGCAGTACTTC.

This rearrangement joins TRBV7-2 to TRBJ2-7, with a possible D match to TRBD2 (6 bases). Germline V lookup: CDR1 SGHTA, CDR2 FQGNSA. V lost 0 bases to trimming and J lost 2 bases, with 14 bases between them. This CDR3 region has 16 residues. The CDR3 DNA sequence: TGTGCCAGCAGCTTAGCGGTACGGACTACCCCCTACGAGCAGTACTTC. Amino acid sequence: CASSLAVRTTPYEQYF. Supplemented by reference TRBV7-2 and TRBJ2-7, the full variable domain reads GAGVSQSPSNKVTEKGKDVELRCDPISGHTALYWYRQSLGQGLEFLIYFQGNSAPDKSGLPSDRFSAERTGGSVSTLTIQRTQQEDSAVYLCASSLAVRTTPYEQYFGPGTRLTVT.

The V and J genes are TRBV19 and TRBJ2-7; 9 positions match TRBD2. Germline values: CDR1 LNHDA, CDR2 SQIVND (reference sequence). The CDR3 is 15 residues long. Trimming took 9 bases from V and 5 from J; bases not matched to a gene: 14. CDR3 nucleotide sequence: TGTGCCAGGCTATATTGGCGGGAGGGCCTCGACGAGCAGTACTTC. Protein: CARLYWREGLDEQYF. Based on the CDR3 plus reference TRBV19 and TRBJ2-7, the full variable domain is DGGITQSPKYLFRKEGQNVTLSCEQNLNHDAMYWYRQDPGQGLRLIYYSQIVNDFQKGDIAEGYSVSREKKESFPLTVTSAQKNPTAFYLCARLYWREGLDEQYFGPGTRLTVT.

The chain joins TRBV10-3 to TRBJ2-7; D is unresolved. This CDR3 comprises 17 residues. CDR1 ENHRY and CDR2 SYGVKD come from the germline V gene. V was trimmed by 0 bases and J by 7 bases, leaving 22 bases between them. For the CDR3, the DNA is TGTGCCATCAGTGAGTCGGTCCTGCGACCACGGTTGAAAGAGCAGTACTTC. As protein: CAISESVLRPRLKEQYF.

The chain is built from TRBV14 and TRBJ2-7; D is unclear. From germline, CDR1 is SGHDN and CDR2 FVKESK. The CDR3 is 14 residues long. V was cut by 0 bases and J by 6 bases, with 12 bases left in between. The CDR3 loop reads CASSQEGPTSEQYF. In nucleotides, the CDR3 is TGTGCCAGCAGCCAAGAGGGTCCTACGAGCGAGCAGTACTTC.

This chain connects TRBV5-4 to TRBJ2-7; D not certain. This CDR3 comprises 15 residues. V lost 4 bases and J 5 bases, leaving 19 bases between the germline ends. CDR1 is SGHNT and CDR2 is YYREEE in the germline V gene (reference sequence). CDR3 nucleotide sequence: TGTGCCAGCAGCCCCAATATAGGTAGGCCACACGAGCAGTACTTC. The encoded protein is CASSPNIGRPHEQYF. The full variable domain, completed using reference TRBV5-4 and TRBJ2-7, is ETGVTQSPTHLIKTRGQQVTLRCSSQSGHNTVSWYQQALGQGPQFIFQYYREEENGRGNFPPRFSGLQFPNYSSELNVNALELDDSALYLCASSPNIGRPHEQYFGPGTRLTVT.

This chain joins TRBV30 and TRBJ1-1, with D tentatively TRBD1 (5 bases). The V and J ends lost 4 bases and 3 bases respectively, with 15 bases between them. CDR1 and CDR2 from the germline V gene are GTSNPN and SVGIG (reference sequence). CDR3 length: 14 residues. CDR3 bases: TGTGCCTGGACAACCTCGGGGGTGGACACTGAAGCTTTCTTT. Its protein product is CAWTTSGVDTEAFF. Full variable domain (remainder filled in from reference TRBV30 and TRBJ1-1): SQTIHQWPATLVQPVGSPLSLECTVEGTSNPNLYWYRQAAGRGLQLLFYSVGIGQISSEVPQNLSASRPQDRQFILSSKKLLLSDSGFYLCAWTTSGVDTEAFFGQGTRLTVV.

The rearrangement links TRBV19 to TRBJ2-7; D might be TRBD2 (5 bases). V was trimmed by 6 bases and J by 5 bases, leaving 17 bases between them. Germline CDR1 LNHDA, CDR2 SQIVND (reference sequence). This CDR3 region has 14 residues. This CDR3 is CASSDEGSANEQYF. CDR3 coding DNA: TGTGCCAGTAGCGACGAGGGATCGGCCAACGAGCAGTACTTC.

As DNA, the CDR3 is TGTGCCAGCAGCCCCCAAGCGGGAGCCAACTACGAGCAGTACTTC. Residues: CASSPQAGANYEQYF. V gene TRBV16 combines with J gene TRBJ2-7; 8 bases line up with TRBD2. The CDR3 has 15 amino acids. Germline assignment: CDR1 KGHSY and CDR2 FQNENV. Germline trimming cut 4 bases from V and 3 bases from J; bases unmatched to any gene: 8.

The rearrangement joins TRBV28 to TRBJ2-3; no reliable D call. The CDR3 is 13 residues long. Germline V gene lookup returns CDR1 MDHEN and CDR2 SYDVKM. V was pared by 6 bases and J by 5 bases, with 12 bases between. In DNA, the CDR3 is TGTGCCAGCAGCGTAATTCCGGGAGATACGCAGTATTTT. Translated, it gives CASSVIPGDTQYF.

The chain joins TRBV7-9 to TRBJ2-6; no definite D call. Germline V lookup: CDR1 SEHNR, CDR2 FQNEAQ (reference sequence). This CDR3 has 16 residues. V lost 2 bases and J lost 1, with 9 bases in between. CDR3 region: CASSLTLGSGANVLTF. The CDR3 nucleotides are TGTGCCAGCAGCTTAACCTTGGGGTCTGGGGCCAACGTCCTGACTTTC.

The chain carries TRBV27 and TRBJ2-1, with 8 bases aligning to TRBD2. CDR1 is MNHEY, CDR2 SMNVEV, per germline (reference sequence). The J segment lost 6 bases and the V segment lost 2 bases, leaving 6 bases of the junction unmatched. The CDR3 is made up of 15 amino acids. The DNA for the CDR3 is TGTGCCAGCAGTTTAACAAGCGGGAGTCCCAATGAGCAGTTCTTC. Encoded protein: CASSLTSGSPNEQFF.

V gene TRBV6-1 combines with J gene TRBJ1-1; a possible D gene is TRBD1 (5 bases). CDR3 length: 14 residues. CDR1 is MNHNS and CDR2 is SASEGT in the germline V gene. V was pared by 3 bases and J by 0 bases, with 8 bases between. CDR3 loop: CASSETALNTEAFF. DNA for the CDR3: TGTGCCAGCAGTGAGACAGCTTTGAACACTGAAGCTTTCTTT.

The chain links TRBV4-2 to TRBJ2-1; TRBD2 matches at 8 bases. Germline CDR1 reads LGHNA; CDR2 reads YNFKEQ. The CDR3 has 17 residues. V shed 2 bases and J 0 bases; nucleotides not matched to a gene: 6. This CDR3 is CASSQIAGQSSYNEQFF. The CDR3 DNA sequence: TGTGCCAGCAGCCAAATAGCGGGGCAAAGCTCCTACAATGAGCAGTTCTTC.

V and J are TRBV13 and TRBJ2-4; D remains unclear. Germline values: CDR1 PRHDT, CDR2 FYEKMQ (reference sequence). The CDR3 spans 15 residues. V was clipped by 1 base and J by 4 bases, with 11 bases between them. The CDR3 DNA sequence: TGTGCCAGCAGCTTAGCGGGCCAGGATAAAAACATTCAGTACTTC. Translating it yields CASSLAGQDKNIQYF.

The CDR3 sequence is CASSQNRGTGNTIYF. The CDR3 nucleotides read TGTGCCAGCAGTCAGAACAGGGGAACAGGAAACACCATATATTTT. The chain couples TRBV27 to TRBJ1-3; the match to TRBD1 covers 7 bases. CDR1 and CDR2 from the germline V gene are MNHEY and SMNVEV (reference sequence). The CDR3 length is 15 residues. V was pared by 5 bases and J by 4 bases, with 8 bases of the junction left unmatched.

The rearrangement links TRBV25-1 to TRBJ2-7, with D unresolved. Trimming took off 5 bases at V and 0 bases at J, with 8 bases between the two ends. This CDR3 region has 13 residues. Germline V gene data show CDR1 as MGHDK and CDR2 as SYGVNS. The CDR3 loop is CASSLGNSYEQYF. CDR3 bases: TGTGCCAGCAGTCTTGGAAACTCCTACGAGCAGTACTTC.

This chain uses TRBV7-2 with TRBJ2-7; D is perhaps TRBD2 (5 bases). The CDR3 is 13 residues long. Trimming took off 3 bases at V and 4 bases at J, with 10 bases between the two ends. Germline V gene lookup returns CDR1 SGHTA and CDR2 FQGNSA. The CDR3 region is CASSFGIGYEQYF. The CDR3, as DNA: TGTGCCAGCAGCTTCGGGATCGGGTACGAGCAGTACTTC.

This chain uses TRBV5-1 with TRBJ2-7; 8 bases are a match to TRBD1. In germline, CDR1 is SGHRS, CDR2 YFSETQ. This CDR3 has 16 residues. With 3 bases clipped from V and 2 bases from J, the junction kept 10 bases outside the gene matches. CDR3 loop: CASSSGTGLVAYEQYF. The CDR3 bases are TGCGCCAGCAGCTCCGGGACAGGCCTCGTTGCCTACGAGCAGTACTTC.

The chain recombines TRBV10-2 with TRBJ2-2; no clear D. CDR1 and CDR2 (germline): WSHSY, SAAADI. Trimming cost V 2 bases and J 0 bases, with 10 bases left between them. CDR3 length equals 16 residues. The chain's CDR3 is CASSEGWSANTGELFF. CDR3 sequence (DNA): TGCGCCAGCAGTGAGGGGTGGAGCGCGAACACCGGGGAGCTGTTTTTT.

The chain couples TRBV28 to TRBJ1-2; no reliable D call. Trimming shortened V by 3 bases and J by 5 bases, and 13 bases separated the two germline ends. CDR3 length: 14 residues. Germline assignment: CDR1 MDHEN and CDR2 SYDVKM. CDR3 nucleotides: TGTGCCAGCAGTTTGTTGGGGTTAGGTTATGGCTACACCTTC. It encodes CASSLLGLGYGYTF.

V gene TRBV19 combines with J gene TRBJ2-1, with D possibly TRBD1 on 6 matching bases. The CDR3 length is 16 residues. V was pared by 1 base and J by 7 bases, with 17 bases between. Germline V gene sequence: CDR1 LNHDA, CDR2 SQIVND (reference sequence). The CDR3 loop reads CASSIVAGTTINEQFF. For the CDR3, the DNA is TGTGCCAGTAGTATAGTAGCCGGGACAACCATAAATGAGCAGTTCTTC.

The chain links TRBV27 to TRBJ2-5; D ambiguous. CDR1 is MNHEY, CDR2 SMNVEV, per germline (reference sequence). CDR3 size: 11 residues. Trimming removed 8 bases at V and 5 bases at J, with 9 bases between. CDR3 region: CASGNGETQYF. Written as DNA, the CDR3 is TGTGCCAGCGGGAATGGGGAGACCCAGTACTTC.

The gene calls are TRBV28 and TRBJ2-7, with D possibly TRBD1 on 5 matching bases. Trimming took off 6 bases at V and 9 bases at J, with 21 bases between the two ends. The CDR3 runs to 14 residues. From germline, CDR1 is MDHEN and CDR2 SYDVKM. The CDR3 spells CASSLSSQGSLQYF. The CDR3 DNA reads as TGTGCCAGCAGCCTAAGCTCTCAGGGTTCGTTGCAGTACTTC.

In this sample, this clone turned up once. This rearrangement joins TRBV28 to TRBJ1-2, with TRBD1 as a possible D gene (6 bases). Between the trimmed V and J ends, which lost 10 bases and 5 bases, there was a span of 11 bases. There are 11 residues in the CDR3. CDR1 and CDR2 (germline): MDHEN, SYDVKM. CDR3 bases: TGTGCCACCAGGGGTATGTATGGCTACACCTTC. Translated: CATRGMYGYTF.

The chain joins TRBV6-4 to TRBJ1-2, with 9 nucleotides matching TRBD1. This CDR3 region has 14 residues. Germline lookup yields CDR1 MRHNA and CDR2 SNTAGT. With V trimmed by 7 bases and J by 1 base, 4 bases remained unmatched. CDR3 loop: CASKGTGRNYGYTF. CDR3 sequence (DNA): TGTGCCAGCAAAGGGACAGGGCGTAACTATGGCTACACCTTC.